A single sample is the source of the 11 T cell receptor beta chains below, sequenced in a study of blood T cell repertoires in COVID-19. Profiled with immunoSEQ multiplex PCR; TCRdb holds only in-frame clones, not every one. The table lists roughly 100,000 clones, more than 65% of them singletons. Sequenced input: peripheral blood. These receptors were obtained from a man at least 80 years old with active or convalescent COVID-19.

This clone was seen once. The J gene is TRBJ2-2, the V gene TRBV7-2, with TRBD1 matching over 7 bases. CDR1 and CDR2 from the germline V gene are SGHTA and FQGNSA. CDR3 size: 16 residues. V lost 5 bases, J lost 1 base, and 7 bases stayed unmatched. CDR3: CASSIRQGRNTGELFF. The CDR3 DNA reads TGTGCCAGCAGCATACGACAGGGTAGGAACACCGGGGAGCTGTTTTTT.

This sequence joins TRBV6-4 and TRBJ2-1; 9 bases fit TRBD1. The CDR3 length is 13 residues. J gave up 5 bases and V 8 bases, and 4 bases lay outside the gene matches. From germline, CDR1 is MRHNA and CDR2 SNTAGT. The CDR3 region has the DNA TGTGCCAGCGCCCGGGACAGGGACAATGAGCAGTTCTTC. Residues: CASARDRDNEQFF.

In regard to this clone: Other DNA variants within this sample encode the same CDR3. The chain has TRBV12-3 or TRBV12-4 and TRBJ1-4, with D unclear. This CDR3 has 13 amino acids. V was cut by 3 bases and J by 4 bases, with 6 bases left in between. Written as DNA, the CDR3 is TGTGCCAGCAGTTTTGGCGGTAATGAAAAACTGTTTTTT. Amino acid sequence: CASSFGGNEKLFF.

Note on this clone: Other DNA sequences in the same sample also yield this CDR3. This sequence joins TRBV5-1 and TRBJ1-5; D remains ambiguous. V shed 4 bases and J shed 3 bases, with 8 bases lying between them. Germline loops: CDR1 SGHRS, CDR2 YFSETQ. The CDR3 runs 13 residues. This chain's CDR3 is CASSLGDNQPQHF. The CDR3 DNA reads TGCGCCAGCAGCCTAGGAGACAATCAGCCCCAGCATTTT.

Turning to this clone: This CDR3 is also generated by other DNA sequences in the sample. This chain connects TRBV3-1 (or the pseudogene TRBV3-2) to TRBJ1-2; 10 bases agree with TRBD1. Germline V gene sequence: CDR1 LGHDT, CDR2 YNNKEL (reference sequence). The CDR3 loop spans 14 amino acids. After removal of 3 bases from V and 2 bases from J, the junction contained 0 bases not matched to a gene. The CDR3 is CASSQGQGNYGYTF. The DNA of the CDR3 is TGTGCCAGCAGCCAGGGACAGGGGAACTATGGCTACACCTTC.

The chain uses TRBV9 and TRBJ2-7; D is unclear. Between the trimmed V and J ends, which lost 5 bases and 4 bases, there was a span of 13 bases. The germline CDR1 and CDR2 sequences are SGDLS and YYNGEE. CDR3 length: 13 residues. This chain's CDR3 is CASSTEIGYEQYF. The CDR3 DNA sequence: TGTGCCAGCAGTACAGAGATTGGGTACGAGCAGTACTTC.

The CDR3 region has the DNA TGTGCCAGCAGGGGGACAGGGGGGTATGGCTACACCTTC. Its translation: CASRGTGGYGYTF. The chain uses TRBV28 and TRBJ1-2; 11 bases align to TRBD1. The junction had 2 bases not matched to a gene; V was cut back by 6 bases and J by 5 bases. The CDR3 covers 13 residues. Germline-derived CDR1 and CDR2 are MDHEN and SYDVKM.

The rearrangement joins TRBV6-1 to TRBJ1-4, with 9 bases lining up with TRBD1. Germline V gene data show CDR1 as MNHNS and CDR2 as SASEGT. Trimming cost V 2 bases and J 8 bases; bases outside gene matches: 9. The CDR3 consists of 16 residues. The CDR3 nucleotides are TGTGCCAGCAGTGAATCTACAGGGGGCCTGGGGGAAAAACTGTTTTTT. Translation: CASSESTGGLGEKLFF.

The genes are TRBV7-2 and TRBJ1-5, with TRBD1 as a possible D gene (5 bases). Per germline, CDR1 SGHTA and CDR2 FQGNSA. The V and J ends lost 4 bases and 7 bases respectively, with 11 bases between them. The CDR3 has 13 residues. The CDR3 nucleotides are TGTGCCAGCAGCTCCAGGGTTAACCAGCCCCAGCATTTT. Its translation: CASSSRVNQPQHF. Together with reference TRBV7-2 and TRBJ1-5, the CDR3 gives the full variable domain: GAGVSQSPSNKVTEKGKDVELRCDPISGHTALYWYRQSLGQGLEFLIYFQGNSAPDKSGLPSDRFSAERTGGSVSTLTIQRTQQEDSAVYLCASSSRVNQPQHFGDGTRLSIL.

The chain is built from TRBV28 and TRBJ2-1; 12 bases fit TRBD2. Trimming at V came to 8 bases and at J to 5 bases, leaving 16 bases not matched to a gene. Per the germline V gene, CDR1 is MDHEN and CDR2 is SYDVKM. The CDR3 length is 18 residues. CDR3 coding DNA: TGTGCCAGCTTATCGTCCCCACTAGCGGGGGGACCTGACAATGAGCAGTTCTTC. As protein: CASLSSPLAGGPDNEQFF.

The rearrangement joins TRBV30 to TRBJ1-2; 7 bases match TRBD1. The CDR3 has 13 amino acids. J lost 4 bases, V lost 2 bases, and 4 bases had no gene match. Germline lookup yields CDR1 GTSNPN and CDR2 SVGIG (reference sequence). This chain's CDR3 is CAWSTTGPYGYTF. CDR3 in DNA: TGTGCCTGGAGTACGACAGGGCCCTATGGCTACACCTTC.